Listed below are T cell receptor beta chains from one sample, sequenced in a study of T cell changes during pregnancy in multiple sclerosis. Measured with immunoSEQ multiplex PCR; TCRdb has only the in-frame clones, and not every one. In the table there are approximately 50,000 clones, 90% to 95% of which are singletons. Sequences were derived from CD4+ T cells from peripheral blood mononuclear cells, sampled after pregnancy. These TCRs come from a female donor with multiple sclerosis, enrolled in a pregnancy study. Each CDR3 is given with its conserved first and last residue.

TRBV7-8 CASSSTSGRGETQYF
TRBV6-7 CASSYLSWASGKIREDTQYF
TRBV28 CASSLGLGFGTQYF
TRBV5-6 CASSSGGVRGNQPQHF
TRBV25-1 CASSEKGGSLWEQYF
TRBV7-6 CASSLTSGTNTGELFF
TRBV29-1 CSVEPLLADSSYNEQFF
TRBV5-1 CASSHLQERQASKTQYF
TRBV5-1 CASSLGGPNQPQHF
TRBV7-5 CVRSLQGFFIEAFF
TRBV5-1 CASQFRDSLYNEQFF
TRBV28 CASSYWTEAFF
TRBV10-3 CAISDRQGANYGYTF
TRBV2 CASNQGKGTGELFF
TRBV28 CASNRDRKETQYF
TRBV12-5 CASGQGTERTEAFF
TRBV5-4 CASSRGQGISYEQYF
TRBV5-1 CASSLGDRVSEQYF
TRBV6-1 CASSEKGSYEQYF